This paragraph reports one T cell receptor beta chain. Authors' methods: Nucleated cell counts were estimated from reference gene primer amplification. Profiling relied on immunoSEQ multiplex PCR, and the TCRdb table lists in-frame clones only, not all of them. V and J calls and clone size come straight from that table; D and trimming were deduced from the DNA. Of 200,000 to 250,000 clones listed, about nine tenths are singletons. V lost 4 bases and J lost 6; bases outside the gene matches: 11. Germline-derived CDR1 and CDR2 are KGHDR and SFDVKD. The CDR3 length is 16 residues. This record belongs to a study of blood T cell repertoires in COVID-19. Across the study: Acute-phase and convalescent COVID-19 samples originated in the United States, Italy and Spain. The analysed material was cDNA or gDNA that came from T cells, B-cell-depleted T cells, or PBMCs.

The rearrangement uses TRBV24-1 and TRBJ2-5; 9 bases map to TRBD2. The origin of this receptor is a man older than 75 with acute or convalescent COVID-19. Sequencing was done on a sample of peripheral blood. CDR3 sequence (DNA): TGTGCCACCAGTGACCCTAGCGGGGAGGGCGCAAAGACCCAGTACTTC. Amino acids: CATSDPSGEGAKTQYF.